This T cell receptor (beta chain) was captured by sequencing in a study of shared clonotypes between healthy human individuals. It was at deep level that the assay was run. Profiled with immunoSEQ multiplex PCR; TCRdb holds only in-frame clones, not every one. In the table there are some 2,000,000 clones, roughly 94% of which are singletons. J gave up 7 bases and V 4 bases, and 7 bases lay outside the gene matches. In germline, CDR1 is LNHDA, CDR2 SQIVND (reference sequence). This CDR3 spans 14 amino acids. V gene TRBV19 combines with J gene TRBJ1-5, with 7 bases identical to TRBD1. Sequenced sample: naive CD4+ T cells sorted from blood. This sample's subset: CD45RA+ positively selected. The TCR was taken from a young man in good health. The CDR3 loop is CASSTLTGAQPQHF. The CDR3 nucleotides read TGTGCCAGTAGTACACTCACAGGGGCCCAGCCCCAGCATTTT.